This T cell receptor (beta chain) was identified in a study of a mutant IDH1 vaccine in newly diagnosed glioma. This clone rates as medium-sized. Antigen specificity is unknown. Time point specified: week 35, safety follow-up. Every vaccination contained 300 ug of the mutant IDH1 20-mer peptide and was paired with topical imiquimod. Only in-frame clones appear in the TCRdb table, and some are missing; sequencing was by immunoSEQ multiplex PCR. The sample records about 50,000 clones, approximately 81% being singletons. This specimen was PBMCs, taken from a glioma patient whose treatment included an IDH1 peptide vaccine. This sequence originates from a young woman with glioma.

CDR3: CASSHRQIYNEQFF. Here the CDR3 DNA reads TGCGCCAGCAGCCACCGACAGATATACAATGAGCAGTTCTTC. This chain uses TRBV4-1 with TRBJ2-1; D is possibly TRBD1 (5 bases). The germline V gene encodes CDR1 MGHRA and CDR2 YSYEKL. This CDR3 comprises 14 residues. Trimming took off 3 bases at V and 4 bases at J, with 10 bases between the two ends.